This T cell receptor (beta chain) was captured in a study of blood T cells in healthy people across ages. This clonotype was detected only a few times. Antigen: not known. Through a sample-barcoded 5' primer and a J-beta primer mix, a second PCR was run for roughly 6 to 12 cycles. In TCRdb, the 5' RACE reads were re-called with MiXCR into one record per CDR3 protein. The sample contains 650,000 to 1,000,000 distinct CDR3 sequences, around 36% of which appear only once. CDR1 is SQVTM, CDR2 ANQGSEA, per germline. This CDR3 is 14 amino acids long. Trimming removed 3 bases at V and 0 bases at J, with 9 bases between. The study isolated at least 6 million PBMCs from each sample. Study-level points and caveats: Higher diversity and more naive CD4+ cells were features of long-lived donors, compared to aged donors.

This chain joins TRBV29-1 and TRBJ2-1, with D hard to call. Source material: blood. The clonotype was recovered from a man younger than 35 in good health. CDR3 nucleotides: TGCAGCGTTGATGCGGTCGGCTCCTACAATGAGCAGTTCTTC. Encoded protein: CSVDAVGSYNEQFF.